A selection of T cell receptor beta chains follows, all from one sample in a study of T cells in Graves' hyperthyroidism and ophthalmopathy. TCRdb reanalysed the multiplex PCR reads using MiXCR and keeps one entry per CDR3 protein. This sample has hundreds of thousands of distinct CDR3 sequences, with about 15% found just once. Sequenced input: blood. These receptors came from a woman aged 25-40 years with Graves' hyperthyroidism. CDR3s include the opening cysteine and the closing phenylalanine or tryptophan. A D gene is named only where the DNA matches it firmly. Size is omitted from some rows. Given values are once, few, many or a class for expanded clones.

j_call d_call clone_size v_call cdr3_aa cdr3_nt
TRBJ2-1 TRBD2 - TRBV20-1 CSARDPPGLAATYNEQFF TGCAGTGCTAGAGATCCACCGGGGCTAGCGGCAACCTACAATGAGCAGTTCTTC
TRBJ2-3 - many TRBV20-1 CSALGESTDTQYF TGCAGTGCCCTGGGGGAGAGCACAGATACGCAGTATTTT
TRBJ2-7 TRBD2 - TRBV4-1 CASSYLIAGITYEQYF TGCGCCAGCAGCTATCTAATAGCGGGAATCACCTACGAGCAGTACTTC
TRBJ2-7 - many TRBV28 CASSLVKGYEQYF TGTGCCAGCAGTTTGGTGAAGGGCTACGAGCAGTACTTC
TRBJ2-1 TRBD1 - TRBV12-3/TRBV12-4 CASSAGTVVESSYNEQFF TGTGCCAGCAGCGCCGGGACAGTCGTTGAAAGCTCCTACAATGAGCAGTTCTTC
TRBJ2-7 TRBD2 many TRBV20-1 CSAYSPPGLATYEQYF TGCAGTGCTTACTCCCCCCCGGGACTAGCGACCTACGAGCAGTACTTC
TRBJ1-2 TRBD1 few TRBV30 CAWSGVTGYGYTF TGTGCCTGGAGTGGAGTGACAGGGTATGGCTACACCTTC
TRBJ2-6 - few TRBV29-1 CSVDSGANVLTF TGCAGCGTTGACTCTGGGGCCAACGTCCTGACTTTC
TRBJ2-7 - many TRBV28 CASLKSGSSYEQYF TGTGCCAGCCTAAAATCGGGATCCTCCTACGAGCAGTACTTC
TRBJ2-1 - many TRBV20-1 CSARDLGAEWGEQFF TGCAGTGCTAGAGACCTGGGGGCGGAGTGGGGTGAGCAGTTCTTC
TRBJ2-1 TRBD2 many TRBV7-3 CASSKLAGATLNEQFF TGTGCCAGCAGCAAGTTGGCGGGAGCAACTCTCAATGAGCAGTTCTTC